The next 5 T cell receptor beta chains were all read from a single sample in a study of molecular identifiers for immune sequencing clone quantification. MiXCR was run by TCRdb on the PCR reads, yielding one entry per CDR3 protein. The sample consists of roughly 93,000 distinct CDR3 sequences, around 27% of them appearing once. The specimen was naive CD8+ T cells from blood, with Jurkat cell RNA spiked in. The subset: FACS-sorted CD8+CD4-CCR7+CD45RA+ naive T cells. These receptors were taken from a human donor in good health. Some libraries in this study had Jurkat cell RNA spiked in.

In its sample, this clonotype was seen many times. The chain uses TRBV2 and TRBJ2-3; TRBD1 matches 8 bases. The CDR3 is 17 residues long. Germline V CDR1 and CDR2: SNHLY, FYNNEI. J gave up 4 bases and V 6 bases, and 15 bases lay outside the gene matches. CDR3 residues: CASRGVRTGQAADTQYF. CDR3 DNA: TGTGCCAGCAGGGGGGTACGGACAGGGCAAGCCGCAGATACGCAGTATTTT.

The table lists this clonotype with many counts. The V and J genes are TRBV7-2 and TRBJ2-7; 14 nucleotides match TRBD2. CDR3 length equals 16 residues. The V segment lost 5 bases and the J segment 1 base; nucleotides outside the gene matches: 4. Germline lookup yields CDR1 SGHTA and CDR2 FQGNSA. CDR3 in DNA: TGTGCCAGCAGCCCGGGACTAGCGGGGGTTTCCTACGAGCAGTACTTC. Protein sequence: CASSPGLAGVSYEQYF.

The chain couples TRBV19 to TRBJ2-1; a possible D gene is TRBD1 (6 bases). The V end was cut by 3 bases, the J end by 4 bases, with 13 bases between. The CDR3 sequence is 15 residues long. Per germline, CDR1 LNHDA and CDR2 SQIVND (reference sequence). The CDR3 loop reads CASSIETGGYNEQFF. DNA of the CDR3: TGTGCCAGTAGTATTGAGACAGGCGGGTACAATGAGCAGTTCTTC. The full variable domain, its missing parts supplied by reference TRBV19 and TRBJ2-1, is DGGITQSPKYLFRKEGQNVTLSCEQNLNHDAMYWYRQDPGQGLRLIYYSQIVNDFQKGDIAEGYSVSREKKESFPLTVTSAQKNPTAFYLCASSIETGGYNEQFFGPGTRLTVL.

This clonotype was seen at least ten times. The rearrangement links TRBV19 to TRBJ2-3; the D gene is possibly TRBD2 (6 bases). Germline assignment: CDR1 LNHDA and CDR2 SQIVND (reference sequence). Trimming removed 3 bases at V and 6 bases at J, with 13 bases between. CDR3 length equals 14 residues. CDR3 protein: CASSIGRESDTQYF. DNA of the CDR3: TGTGCCAGTAGTATCGGCCGGGAGTCGGATACGCAGTATTTT.

Details on this clonotype: This may come from a read error, since a much larger clone is one base off. This chain connects TRBV7-9 to TRBJ2-3; D ambiguous. This CDR3 spans 12 amino acids. V was trimmed by 6 bases and J by 5 bases, leaving 9 bases between them. Germline assignment: CDR1 SEHNR and CDR2 FQNEAQ (reference sequence). CDR3 coding DNA: TGTGCCAGCAGGAGGACGCGAGATACGCAGTATTTT. This encodes CASRRTRDTQYF.